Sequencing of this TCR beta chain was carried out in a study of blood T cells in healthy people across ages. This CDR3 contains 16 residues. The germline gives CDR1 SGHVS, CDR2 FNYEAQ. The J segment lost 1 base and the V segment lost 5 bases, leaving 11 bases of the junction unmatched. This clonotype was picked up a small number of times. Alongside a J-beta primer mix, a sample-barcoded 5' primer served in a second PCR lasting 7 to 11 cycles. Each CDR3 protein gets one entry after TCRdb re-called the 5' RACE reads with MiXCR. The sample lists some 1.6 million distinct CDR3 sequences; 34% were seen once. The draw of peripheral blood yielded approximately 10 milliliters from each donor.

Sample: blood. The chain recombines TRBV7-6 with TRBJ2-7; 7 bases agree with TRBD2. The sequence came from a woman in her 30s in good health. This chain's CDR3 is CASSPSKSSGSYEQYF. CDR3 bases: TGTGCCAGCAGCCCAAGCAAGTCTAGCGGATCCTACGAGCAGTACTTC.